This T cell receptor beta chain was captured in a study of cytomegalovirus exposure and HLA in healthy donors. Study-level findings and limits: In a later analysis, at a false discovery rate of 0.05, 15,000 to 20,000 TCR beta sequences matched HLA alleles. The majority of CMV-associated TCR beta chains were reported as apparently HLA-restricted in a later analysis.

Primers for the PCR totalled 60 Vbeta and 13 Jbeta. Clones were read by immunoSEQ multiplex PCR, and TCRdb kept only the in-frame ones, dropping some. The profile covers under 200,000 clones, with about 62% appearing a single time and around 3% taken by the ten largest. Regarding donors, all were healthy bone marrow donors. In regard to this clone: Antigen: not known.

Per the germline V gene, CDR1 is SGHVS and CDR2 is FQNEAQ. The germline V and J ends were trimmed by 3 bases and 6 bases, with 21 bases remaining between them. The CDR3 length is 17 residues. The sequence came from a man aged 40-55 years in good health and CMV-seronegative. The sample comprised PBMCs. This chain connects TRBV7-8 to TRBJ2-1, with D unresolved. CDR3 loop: CASSFRLTTEDINEQFF. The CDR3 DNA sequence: TGTGCCAGCAGCTTTCGACTTACAACCGAGGATATCAATGAGCAGTTCTTC.